A single sample gave rise to the 2 T cell receptor beta chains below, sequenced in a study of T cell responses to AZD1222 COVID-19 vaccine. Measured with immunoSEQ multiplex PCR; TCRdb has only the in-frame clones, and not every one. The sample yields 110,000 to 150,000 clones, 80% to 90% seen once. The sample here was peripheral blood, taken on day 0 of AZD1222 vaccination. These receptors all stem from an adult in good health.

V gene TRBV28 combines with J gene TRBJ1-6, with D unresolved. Germline lookup yields CDR1 MDHEN and CDR2 SYDVKM. The CDR3 totals 14 residues. V was cut by 5 bases and J by 3 bases, with 8 bases left in between. CDR3 protein: CASSQTDYNSPLHF. CDR3 sequence (DNA): TGTGCCAGCAGTCAGACGGACTATAATTCACCCCTCCACTTT.

The chain couples TRBV12-3 or TRBV12-4 to TRBJ2-7; D is uncertain. The ends were cut back, 3 bases at V and 3 bases at J, with 9 bases in the middle. CDR3 length: 13 residues. The CDR3 sequence: CASSLRQVYEQYF. DNA of the CDR3: TGTGCCAGCAGTTTGAGGCAGGTCTACGAGCAGTACTTC.